The present entry profiles one TCR beta chain with its context. These data belong to a study of blood T cell repertoires in COVID-19. Study context: Sites in the United States, Italy and Spain provided acute and convalescent COVID-19 samples. From T cells, B-cell-depleted T cells, or PBMCs came the material, which was cDNA or gDNA.

The CDR3 is made up of 11 amino acids. The V gene lost 6 bases and the J gene lost 9 bases, with 11 bases spanning the gap. In the authors' workflow: Reference gene primer amplification gave nucleated cell count estimates. Assay used: immunoSEQ multiplex PCR; TCRdb lists only in-frame clones, some missing. V and J calls and clone size are those listed in that table; D and trimming were worked out from the DNA. The sample has 140,000 to 150,000 clones; roughly 79% are singletons. This TCR was sampled from a woman aged 55 to 70 with acute or convalescent COVID-19. Input material: peripheral blood. The chain employs TRBV12-3 or TRBV12-4 and TRBJ1-1; D possibly corresponds to TRBD1 (6 bases). In DNA, the CDR3 is TGTGCCAGCAGAGAAACAGGGAAAGCTTTCTTT. Amino acid sequence: CASRETGKAFF.